This T cell receptor (beta chain) emerged from a study of vaccination and CD4 T cells after COVID-19. For the study at large: Two mRNA vaccine doses were given, either BNT162b2 or mRNA-1273. Study-wide findings and caveats: With convalescent patients, a median about 84% of reactive clones emerged solely after vaccination.

Sequence data for DNA of cultured CD4+ T cells were generated by the Oncomine TCR Beta short-read assay. TCRdb redid the calling of the PCR reads with MiXCR, one entry per CDR3 protein. The sample contains roughly 12,000 distinct CDR3 sequences, 40% to 45% of which appear only once. Only a few counts were recorded for this clonotype. Its target is not known. The treatment was: roughly 10-day PBMC culture with coronavirus spike peptide pools or control peptides (ViraFEST assay). PBMC cultures, at approximately 2 million cells per well, received 8.5 to 10 IU/ml IL-2 and around 9.6 ug/ml peptide pools. Fresh IL-2 medium was used to replace half of the medium on days 3 and 7. After removal of 4 bases from V and 7 bases from J, the junction contained 8 bases not matched to a gene. Germline V gives CDR1 SGHRS, CDR2 YFSETQ. The CDR3 extends over 15 amino acids.

The sequence derives from a human donor with COVID-19. This chain joins TRBV5-1 and TRBJ1-6, with TRBD1 matching 7 bases. The sample consisted of cultured CD4+ T cells from blood. CDR3 loop: CASSPGRQGNSPLHF. CDR3 sequence (DNA): TGCGCCAGCAGCCCGGGTAGACAGGGCAATTCACCCCTCCACTTT.